This is a list of T cell receptor beta chains from one sample in a study of blood T cell repertoires in COVID-19. Profiling relied on immunoSEQ multiplex PCR, and the TCRdb table lists in-frame clones only, not all of them. Of over 200,000 clones listed, about 91% are singletons. Sequences were obtained from peripheral blood. The receptors stem from a man aged 18 to 30 with active or convalescent COVID-19. Each CDR3 is given with its conserved first and last residue. The D gene is left open where the match is weak. Clone size, where shown, is once, few, many, or a class for clones that have expanded.

d_call cdr3_length j_call v_call clone_size cdr3_nt cdr3_aa
NA 18 TRBJ2-4 TRBV1 NA TGCACCAGCAGCCCAAGAGCCCGATACGGGGTAGCCAAAAACATTCAGTACTTC CTSSPRARYGVAKNIQYF
NA 13 TRBJ1-1 TRBV6-5 NA TGTGCCAGCAGTTTTCAGGGAAACACTGAAGCTTTCTTT CASSFQGNTEAFF
TRBD1 16 TRBJ2-3 TRBV11-2 NA TGTGCCAGCAGCACGGACAGGGGGCGCGTTTTAGATACGCAGTATTTT CASSTDRGRVLDTQYF
NA 15 TRBJ2-6 TRBV5-4 NA TGTGCCAGCAGCTTGCAGGGGTCCGGGGCCAACGTCCTGACTTTC CASSLQGSGANVLTF
TRBD1 15 TRBJ1-1 TRBV30 NA TGTGCCTGGAGTCAACCGGGACAGGGGAACACTGAAGCTTTCTTT CAWSQPGQGNTEAFF
TRBD2 16 TRBJ2-7 TRBV30 NA TGTGCCTGGAGTGTATACACTAGCGGGAGGGCCTACGAGCAGTACTTC CAWSVYTSGRAYEQYF
TRBD1 14 TRBJ1-1 TRBV27 few TGTGCCAGCAGGGGACAGGGTGGGAACACTGAAGCTTTCTTT CASRGQGGNTEAFF
TRBD2 15 TRBJ2-7 TRBV5-6 NA TGTGCCAGCAGCTCACCAGGGACTAGCGGGAGTAGGGGGTACTTC CASSSPGTSGSRGYF
TRBD1 13 TRBJ1-2 TRBV19 NA TGTGCCAGTAGTAAGCGACAGGGTGGTGGCTACACCTTC CASSKRQGGGYTF
TRBD1 15 TRBJ1-2 TRBV28 NA TGTGCCAGCAGTTTAAAGGACAGGGGTAACTATGGCTACACCTTC CASSLKDRGNYGYTF
TRBD2 18 TRBJ2-3 TRBV19 NA TGTGCCAGTAGTATGCCGCAGTTAGCGGGAGTAAGGTCAGATACGCAGTATTTT CASSMPQLAGVRSDTQYF
NA 17 TRBJ2-7 TRBV4-1 NA TGCGCCAGCAGCCAAGACGGCCAGGGTAGACTAGCCTACGAGCAGTACTTC CASSQDGQGRLAYEQYF
TRBD2 18 TRBJ2-4 TRBV9 NA TGTGCCAGCAGCGACGCTAGCGGGGATCATCTAGCCAAAAACATTCAGTACTTC CASSDASGDHLAKNIQYF
TRBD2 19 TRBJ2-2 TRBV3-1/TRBV3-2 NA TGTGCCAGCAGCCAAGAGGGACTAGCGGGAGGCCCCACTACCGGGGAGCTGTTTTTT CASSQEGLAGGPTTGELFF
NA 15 TRBJ2-3 TRBV10-1 NA TGCGCCAGCAGCAGTGATTGGGGCCCCGCAGATACGCAGTATTTT CASSSDWGPADTQYF